This TCR beta chain appears in the sequencing data of a study of blood T cell repertoires in COVID-19. Clones were sequenced by immunoSEQ multiplex PCR, and TCRdb holds only the in-frame ones, with some missing. The sample holds around 190,000 clones, around 83% seen once. With 6 bases clipped from V and 5 bases from J, the junction kept 12 bases outside the gene matches. The CDR3 runs 15 residues. Germline V gene data show CDR1 as LNHDA and CDR2 as SQIVND (reference sequence). The rearrangement uses TRBV19 and TRBJ2-5, with TRBD2 matching 7 bases. This clonotype was obtained from a human donor in a cohort sampled during active COVID-19. Sequenced: peripheral blood. CDR3 DNA sequence: TGTGCCAGTAGCATGACTAGCAGCGGAGTGGAGACCCAGTACTTC. Translating gives CASSMTSSGVETQYF. The whole variable domain, filled in from reference TRBV19 and TRBJ2-5, reads DGGITQSPKYLFRKEGQNVTLSCEQNLNHDAMYWYRQDPGQGLRLIYYSQIVNDFQKGDIAEGYSVSREKKESFPLTVTSAQKNPTAFYLCASSMTSSGVETQYFGPGTRLLVL.